What follows describes a single T cell receptor beta chain. Clones were read by immunoSEQ multiplex PCR, and TCRdb kept only the in-frame ones, dropping some. The sample yields 66,000 or so clones, almost 90% seen once. The data derive from a study of PD-L1 blockade in urothelial cancer. Study overall: Patients went on atezolizumab in 2014, receiving 1,200 mg intravenously every 3 weeks. Bladder-origin urothelial cancer in males described about 85% of the 29 patients. Samples of blood were analyzed 3 weeks (second dose) and 6 weeks after treatment start.

This sample's time point: peripheral blood 6 weeks after treatment start. The CDR3 runs 14 residues. In germline, CDR1 is SGHRS, CDR2 YFSETQ. Trimming shortened V by 0 bases and J by 5 bases, and 10 bases separated the two germline ends. The sequence was collected from a man aged 60-69 years with urothelial cancer. The material was PBMCs, obtained around atezolizumab (anti-PD-L1) treatment. The chain links TRBV5-1 to TRBJ2-3; a weak D match, TRBD2 (5 bases). CDR3 region: CASSLVAGLDTQYF. The CDR3 bases are TGCGCCAGCAGCTTGGTAGCCGGACTAGATACGCAGTATTTT. The whole variable domain, filled in from reference TRBV5-1 and TRBJ2-3, reads KAGVTQTPRYLIKTRGQQVTLSCSPISGHRSVSWYQQTPGQGLQFLFEYFSETQRNKGNFPGRFSGRQFSNSRSEMNVSTLELGDSALYLCASSLVAGLDTQYFGPGTRLTVL.